The sequence of this T cell receptor (beta chain) was determined in a study of blood T cells in healthy people across ages (dated by TCRdb to the mid-2010s). Some background on the complete study: In model experiments, template switching captured roughly one uniquely barcoded TCR beta cDNA molecule for every two T cells. To avoid experimental bias, donors of different ages were spread randomly across the sequencing lanes. Age-related changes in TCR beta repertoire diversity were measured in the study by deep sequencing normalized with unique cDNA molecular identifiers. Using the same blood draw, the study looked at two additional independent replicas of 1 million unique cDNA reads for two donors, one aged 18 to 30 and the other aged 80 or older. The donors were split into four age groups: young (average around 15 years), middle-aged (about 40), aged (approximately 59) and long-lived (approximately 80).

The method was 5' RACE. TCRdb lists the instrument as Illumina HiSeq 2500. A second PCR of roughly 7 to 11 cycles was performed with a sample-barcoded 5' primer and a J-beta primer mix. Each TCR beta cDNA molecule received a unique molecular identifier from a template-switch 5' adaptor carrying 12 random nucleotides. At least 2.5 million CDR3-containing paired-end reads were obtained from each sample. The Mint cDNA synthesis kit, primed by a TRBC-specific oligonucleotide, was used to synthesize first-strand cDNA from all RNA. Following uracil-DNA glycosylase treatment, all cDNA underwent a first 18-cycle PCR with the universal primers M1SS and BC2_uni_R. As for the authors' bioinformatics: For normalization, 1 million high-quality reads were randomly selected from each sample, with every read carrying a distinct molecular identifier. Instead of being binned into consensus sequences, reads with shared molecular identifiers were discarded. MiTCR, set to a Q25 quality threshold and the strictest error-elimination algorithm, was used for CDR3 identification, clonotype clustering and error correction. A nonparametric unseen species model with Euler transformation was used to estimate lower-bound total TCR beta diversity. The public reads were quality trimmed at Q25 with fastp and then assembled into clones with MiXCR by TCRdb, keeping productive beta chains. Here each entry gathers all rows of one CDR3 protein and keeps the most common genes and DNA. These V and J calls rely on TCRdb rather than the paper's analysis. The sample table lists about a million distinct CDR3 sequences, roughly 52% of them with a count of one. Of the sample, 13% is held by the ten largest clones.

This clonotype was counted between two and nine times. Its antigen specificity is not known. One base away there is no much larger clone; base qualities are not given. Beyond this particular receptor, the publication reports: Because the CMV infection status of the donors was unknown, age-related changes in expanded clonotypes may potentially have been confounded. Compared with the aged group, the long-lived group had more naive CD4+ T cells, fewer expanded clones and increased TCR diversity, a pattern suggesting age selection. Observed TCR beta diversity per million T cells fell roughly linearly with age, and a significant reduction was already apparent by age roughly 40. Because profiling used bulk unsorted PBMCs, naive and antigen-experienced compartments could not be compared conclusively. The percentage of naive T cells measured by flow cytometry correlated strongly with observed TCR beta diversity. Estimates of total diversity based on one million sequenced T cells were considered lower bounds and underestimates.

The roughly 39 donors, aged roughly 6 to 95 years, were systemically healthy Caucasian individuals from Russia. Around 10 milliliters of peripheral blood were drawn from each donor into EDTA-treated Vacutainer tubes. Ficoll-Paque density-gradient centrifugation was used to isolate PBMCs, with at least 6.5 million per sample. Trizol reagent was used to extract total RNA from PBMCs, with at least 5 micrograms per sample. For every donor, an aliquot of PBMCs went through flow cytometry to measure the percentages of naive CD45RAhigh/CD27high T cells. Specimen: blood. The receptor's source is a man aged 25-45 years in good health.

The CDR3 region has the sequence CASSQDQWDLHF. The nucleotide sequence is TGTGCCAGCAGCCAAGATCAGTGGGACCTCCACTTT. The chain joins TRBV3-1 to TRBJ1-6; the D gene lacks a confident call. Trimming at the junction amounts to 0 bases on V and 15 bases on J, and the germline ends lie 9 bases apart. Including the terminal cysteine and phenylalanine, the CDR3 comprises 12 residues. Solely the CDR3 DNA is kept, with 36 bases framed from the first base. CDR1 and CDR2 were assigned from the germline V gene (reference sequence) as LGHDT and YNNKEL.